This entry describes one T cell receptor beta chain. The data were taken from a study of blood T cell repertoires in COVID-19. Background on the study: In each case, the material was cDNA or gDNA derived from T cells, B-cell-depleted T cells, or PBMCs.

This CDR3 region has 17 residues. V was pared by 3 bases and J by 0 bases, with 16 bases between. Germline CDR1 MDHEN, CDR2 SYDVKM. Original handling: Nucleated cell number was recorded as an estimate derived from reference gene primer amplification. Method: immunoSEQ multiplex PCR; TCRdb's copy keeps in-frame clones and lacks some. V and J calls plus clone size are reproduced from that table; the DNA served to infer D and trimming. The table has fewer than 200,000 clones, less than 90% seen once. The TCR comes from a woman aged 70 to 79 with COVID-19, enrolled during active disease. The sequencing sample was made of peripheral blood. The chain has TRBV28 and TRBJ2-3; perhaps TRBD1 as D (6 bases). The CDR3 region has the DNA TGTGCCAGCAGTTTGCCCTTCCAGGGGCCGAGCACAGATACGCAGTATTTT. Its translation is CASSLPFQGPSTDTQYF.